This T cell receptor (beta chain) was obtained from a study of blood T cell repertoires in COVID-19. Study-wide background: Sources were T cells, B-cell-depleted T cells, or PBMCs; the material itself was cDNA or gDNA.

Per the original methods: Estimation of nucleated cell counts was performed using reference gene primer amplification. The assay was immunoSEQ multiplex PCR, and TCRdb's table has in-frame clones only and misses some. The V and J calls and clone size are taken from that table; D and trimming were inferred from the DNA. Here the sample spans approximately 180,000 clones, 70% to 90% being singletons. This clone was picked up one time. Sequenced input: peripheral blood. The receptor comes from an elderly woman with acute or convalescent COVID-19.

CDR3 DNA sequence: TGCGCCAGCAGCTTACTGACAGGGCCCTACAATGAGCAGTTCTTC. Protein: CASSLLTGPYNEQFF. V gene TRBV5-1 combines with J gene TRBJ2-1; 7 positions agree with TRBD1. Germline trimming cut 2 bases from V and 2 bases from J; bases unmatched to any gene: 4. In germline, CDR1 is SGHRS, CDR2 YFSETQ. The CDR3 has 15 amino acids.